The T cell receptor (beta chain) under discussion was sequenced for a study of high-grade serous ovarian cancer treatment subgroups. Overall study findings and caveats: CDR1 and CDR2 were left unanalyzed; analyses focused on CDR3. Clonal relatedness tracked neoantigen level, and by trend copy number and mutation load. Repertoire similarity ranged 0.11 to 0.79 between tumors of one patient.

Concerning this clone itself: Its antigen is not identified.

Trimming pared 2 bases from V and 9 bases from J, leaving 7 bases between. The germline CDR1 and CDR2 sequences are LGHNT and FRNRAP. The length of the CDR3 is 12 residues. The tumor samples were collected prior to definitive surgery or chemotherapy. The assay was immunoSEQ multiplex PCR, and TCRdb's table has in-frame clones only and misses some. The sample consists of fewer than 8,500 clones, 75% to 85% of them appearing once. The sequence was obtained from a human donor with high-grade serous ovarian cancer. Sequencing was carried out using tumor tissue. This chain links TRBV12-5 with TRBJ2-2, with D hard to call. CDR3 in amino acids: CASGLSVRELFF. The CDR3 region has the DNA TGTGCTAGTGGTTTGTCGGTCCGGGAGCTGTTTTTT.